The rows below give T cell receptor beta chains drawn from one sample of a study of CD8+CD57+ T cells in acquired aplastic anemia. Using its own MiXCR run on the reads, TCRdb lists one record per CDR3 protein. Of hundreds of thousands of distinct CDR3 sequences listed, approximately 70% were seen once; the top ten hold under 5%. The sequenced sample was sorted CD4+, CD8+, or CD8+CD57+ T cells (not recorded which) from PBMCs. All receptors come from a human donor in good health, serving as a control. CDR3s include the opening cysteine and the closing phenylalanine or tryptophan. Each record gives: clone size, D gene, J gene, CDR3 length, V gene, CDR3 DNA, CDR3 protein. D genes are given only for firm matches. Clone size is given for some rows only: seen once, a few or many times, or a class if the clone is expanded.

clone_size: -
d_call: TRBD1
j_call: TRBJ1-5
cdr3_length: 18
v_call: TRBV20-1
cdr3_nt: TGCAGTGCAAAACAAAGACAGGGGGAACCATATAGCAATCAGCCCCAGCATTTT
cdr3_aa: CSAKQRQGEPYSNQPQHF

clone_size: -
d_call: -
j_call: TRBJ2-2
cdr3_length: 14
v_call: TRBV12-3/TRBV12-4
cdr3_nt: TGTGCCAGTCACTCACAGGGGAACACCGGGGAGCTGTTTTTT
cdr3_aa: CASHSQGNTGELFF

clone_size: many
d_call: TRBD1
j_call: TRBJ1-4
cdr3_length: 15
v_call: TRBV7-6
cdr3_nt: TGTGCCAGCAGCCGAACCAGGGGGGGGGTTGAAAAACTGTTTTTT
cdr3_aa: CASSRTRGGVEKLFF

clone_size: -
d_call: TRBD2
j_call: TRBJ2-3
cdr3_length: 15
v_call: TRBV9
cdr3_nt: TGTGCCAGCAGCTTGTACGGGGGGGGCACAGATCCGCAGTATTTT
cdr3_aa: CASSLYGGGTDPQYF

clone_size: -
d_call: -
j_call: TRBJ1-6
cdr3_length: 15
v_call: TRBV5-4
cdr3_nt: TGTGCCAGCAGCTTGGGCAGCCAGAGCAATTCACCCCTCCACTTT
cdr3_aa: CASSLGSQSNSPLHF

clone_size: -
d_call: -
j_call: TRBJ1-2
cdr3_length: 14
v_call: TRBV10-2
cdr3_nt: TGCGCCAGCAGCGGGAGTCGGGGCAGCTATGGCTACACCTTC
cdr3_aa: CASSGSRGSYGYTF

clone_size: -
d_call: -
j_call: TRBJ2-5
cdr3_length: 14
v_call: TRBV15
cdr3_nt: TGTGCCACCAGCAGTGATACAGGATTAGAGACCCAGTACTTC
cdr3_aa: CATSSDTGLETQYF

clone_size: -
d_call: -
j_call: TRBJ1-1
cdr3_length: 15
v_call: TRBV7-2
cdr3_nt: -
cdr3_aa: CASSLWSEAFFEQFF

clone_size: -
d_call: -
j_call: TRBJ1-2
cdr3_length: 15
v_call: TRBV9
cdr3_nt: TGTGCCAGCAGCGTCGTGCCAGGTGGAAACACCGGATACACCTTC
cdr3_aa: CASSVVPGGNTGYTF

clone_size: many
d_call: TRBD1
j_call: TRBJ1-1
cdr3_length: 15
v_call: TRBV7-2
cdr3_nt: TGTGCCAGCAGCTTTCCAGGGGGCATGAACACTGAAGCTTTCTTT
cdr3_aa: CASSFPGGMNTEAFF

clone_size: many
d_call: -
j_call: TRBJ2-1
cdr3_length: 15
v_call: TRBV6-2/TRBV6-3
cdr3_nt: TGTGCCAGCAGTTACGTGCAGGGATCCTACAATGAGCAGTTCTTC
cdr3_aa: CASSYVQGSYNEQFF

clone_size: -
d_call: -
j_call: TRBJ2-1
cdr3_length: 16
v_call: TRBV11-2
cdr3_nt: TGTGCCAGCAGCTTAGACCCGGACGCCCGCCCAAATGAGCAGTTCTTC
cdr3_aa: CASSLDPDARPNEQFF

clone_size: -
d_call: -
j_call: TRBJ2-7
cdr3_length: 15
v_call: TRBV5-4
cdr3_nt: TGTGCCAGCAGCTTCGACGCGGGATATTCCTACGAGCAGTACTTC
cdr3_aa: CASSFDAGYSYEQYF

clone_size: -
d_call: -
j_call: TRBJ2-7
cdr3_length: 13
v_call: TRBV7-9
cdr3_nt: TGTGCCAGCAGCGTAGGGGGTAGTGGCGAGCAGTACTTC
cdr3_aa: CASSVGGSGEQYF

clone_size: -
d_call: -
j_call: TRBJ1-1
cdr3_length: 14
v_call: TRBV2
cdr3_nt: TGTGCCAGCAGTGAGAGGGCCCCGAACACTGAAGCTTTCTTT
cdr3_aa: CASSERAPNTEAFF

clone_size: many
d_call: -
j_call: TRBJ1-2
cdr3_length: 17
v_call: TRBV4-1
cdr3_nt: TGCGCCAGCAGCCACAACCCCCGGGACACGTCTAACTATGGCTACACCTTC
cdr3_aa: CASSHNPRDTSNYGYTF

clone_size: -
d_call: -
j_call: TRBJ2-1
cdr3_length: 13
v_call: TRBV19
cdr3_nt: TGTGCCAGTACCCCAGCGGTCGAAAGGGGGCAGTTCTTC
cdr3_aa: CASTPAVERGQFF

clone_size: -
d_call: -
j_call: TRBJ1-4
cdr3_length: 14
v_call: TRBV29-1
cdr3_nt: TGCAGCGCAGCGAGCCTAGATGCCACAGATACGCTGTTTTTT
cdr3_aa: CSAASLDATDTLFF

clone_size: many
d_call: -
j_call: TRBJ1-1
cdr3_length: 14
v_call: TRBV9
cdr3_nt: TGTGCCAGCAGCGTAGACAGGTTGAACACTGAAGCTTTCTTT
cdr3_aa: CASSVDRLNTEAFF

clone_size: many
d_call: -
j_call: TRBJ1-1
cdr3_length: 13
v_call: TRBV30
cdr3_nt: TGTGCCTGGAAATTGAGGCGTGACACTGAAGCTTTCTTT
cdr3_aa: CAWKLRRDTEAFF